One and the same sample provided the 10 T cell receptor beta chains below, sequenced in a study of T cells in Graves' hyperthyroidism and ophthalmopathy. Regions amplified from RNA transcripts were the TCR beta CDR3 regions. When the TCR CDR3 underwent first-round RT-PCR, the HTBI primer set was used. TCRdb re-derived calls from the multiplex PCR reads in MiXCR, one entry per CDR3 protein. The sample records about 500,000 distinct CDR3 sequences, about 16% being singletons. The source material was blood. Receptors originate from a woman aged 25 to 39 with Graves' ophthalmopathy.

At least ten counts were recorded for this clonotype. The chain employs TRBV7-9 and TRBJ1-4; TRBD1 aligns across 8 bases. The germline CDR1 and CDR2 sequences are SEHNR and FQNEAQ (reference sequence). V shed 5 bases and J 5 bases; nucleotides not matched to a gene: 10. This CDR3 is built from 16 residues. CDR3 nucleotides: TGTGCCAGCAGCCTGGCGGGGACAGGACGAAATGAAAAACTGTTTTTT. Translating it yields CASSLAGTGRNEKLFF.

The J gene is TRBJ2-2, the V gene TRBV20-1, with 11 bases lining up with TRBD1. The V and J ends lost 4 bases and 3 bases, in that order; junction bases with no gene match: 10. There are 17 residues in the CDR3. The germline V gene has CDR1 DFQATT and CDR2 SNEGSKA (reference sequence). For the CDR3, the DNA is TGCAGTGCTATTGCTTTCGGGACAGGGGGATACACCGGGGAGCTGTTTTTT. It is translated as CSAIAFGTGGYTGELFF.

This clonotype was seen once. The V gene is TRBV6-2 or TRBV6-3, the J gene TRBJ2-5; 9 nucleotides align to TRBD1. The CDR3 totals 16 residues. Trimming took 6 bases from V and 4 from J; bases not matched to a gene: 12. The germline V gene has CDR1 MNHEY and CDR2 SVGEGT. This CDR3 is CASRKTPGQGRETQYF. The CDR3 region has the DNA TGTGCCAGCAGAAAGACCCCGGGACAGGGCCGAGAGACCCAGTACTTC.

This clonotype was counted only a few times. The chain joins TRBV4-1 to TRBJ2-5, with D perhaps TRBD1 or TRBD2 (6 bases each). Germline V gives CDR1 MGHRA, CDR2 YSYEKL. The CDR3 contains 15 residues. Trimming left V 0 bases short and J 4 bases short, with 12 bases between. The CDR3 nucleotides are TGCGCCAGCAGCCAAGATCAAGGGGGGCCAGAGACCCAGTACTTC. This encodes CASSQDQGGPETQYF.

This clonotype was recorded at least ten times. The genes are TRBV20-1 and TRBJ1-1; D uncertain. Germline assignment: CDR1 DFQATT and CDR2 SNEGSKA (reference sequence). Between the trimmed V and J ends, which lost 1 base and 3 bases, there was a span of 9 bases. The CDR3 is made up of 13 amino acids. This chain's CDR3 is CSARVTSYTEAFF. The CDR3, as DNA: TGCAGTGCTAGAGTGACATCATACACTGAAGCTTTCTTT.

V is TRBV11-2 and J is TRBJ1-6, with D perhaps matching TRBD1 (5 bases). The germline gives CDR1 SGHAT, CDR2 FQNNGV. The length of the CDR3 is 15 residues. Trimming shortened V by 0 bases and J by 8 bases, and 11 bases separated the two germline ends. The CDR3 sequence is CASSLDRDGHSPLHF. CDR3 bases: TGTGCCAGCAGCTTAGATAGGGACGGGCATTCACCCCTCCACTTT.

In its sample, this clonotype was seen a few times. The V call is TRBV6-2 or TRBV6-3, the J call TRBJ2-2, with 7 nucleotides matching TRBD2. This CDR3 contains 13 residues. V shed 8 bases and J 6 bases; nucleotides not matched to a gene: 6. CDR1 is MNHEY and CDR2 is SVGEGT in the germline V gene. Written as DNA, the CDR3 is TGTGCCAGCCAGGGCGGGAGAGCCGGGGAGCTGTTTTTT. Its protein product is CASQGGRAGELFF.

CDR3 region: CASRPGGGSNEKLFF. The CDR3 region has the DNA TGTGCCAGCAGACCCGGGGGGGGTAGTAATGAAAAACTGTTTTTT. The chain employs TRBV6-1 and TRBJ1-4; weak D call: TRBD1 (5 bases). V was shortened by 6 bases and J by 4 bases, with 15 bases between the two germline ends. Germline V gene data show CDR1 as MNHNS and CDR2 as SASEGT. This CDR3 has 15 residues.

In its sample, this clonotype was seen many times. This CDR3 is CASSLVRGENTEAFF. Written as DNA, the CDR3 is TGTGCCAGCAGCTTAGTACGCGGAGAGAACACTGAAGCTTTCTTT. The rearrangement links TRBV11-2 to TRBJ1-1; D gene unclear. The CDR3 runs 15 residues. In germline, CDR1 is SGHAT, CDR2 FQNNGV. V gave up 1 base and J gave up 1 base, with 10 bases separating them.

Ten or more counts support this clonotype. V gene TRBV7-2 combines with J gene TRBJ2-2; 7 nucleotides align to TRBD2. V was pared by 2 bases and J by 3 bases, with 3 bases of the junction left unmatched. The CDR3 extends over 15 amino acids. Germline loops: CDR1 SGHTA, CDR2 FQGNSA. For the CDR3, the DNA is TGTGCCAGCAGCTTATGGGGAGGGGACACCGGGGAGCTGTTTTTT. It yields the protein CASSLWGGDTGELFF.